The source of this TCR beta chain is a study of quantifying T cell responses using KT2 cells. About the study: Reverse transcription used primers in the TCR alpha and beta constant regions.

Known numbers of the T cell clone KT2 were added to PBMC. The cDNA 3' end received a ligated oligonucleotide with a UMI. First-round PCR used 4 to 5 cycles and beta primers RC1.1 and RC1.2 covering TRBC1 and TRBC2. TCRdb analysed the UMI-ligation and nested PCR reads with MiXCR anew, one entry per CDR3 protein. The table lists fewer than 60,000 distinct CDR3 sequences, approximately 10% of them singletons, with around 9.3% in the top ten. This CDR3 has 12 residues. Between the trimmed V and J ends, which lost 7 bases and 3 bases, there was a span of 8 bases. The rearrangement uses TRBV12-3 or TRBV12-4 and TRBJ2-3; D unresolved. The clonotype originates from a human donor. Sequenced material: PBMCs spiked with cells of the T cell clone KT2. CDR3 bases: TGTGCCAGCAATATTCTAACAGATACGCAGTATTTT. Amino acids: CASNILTDTQYF.